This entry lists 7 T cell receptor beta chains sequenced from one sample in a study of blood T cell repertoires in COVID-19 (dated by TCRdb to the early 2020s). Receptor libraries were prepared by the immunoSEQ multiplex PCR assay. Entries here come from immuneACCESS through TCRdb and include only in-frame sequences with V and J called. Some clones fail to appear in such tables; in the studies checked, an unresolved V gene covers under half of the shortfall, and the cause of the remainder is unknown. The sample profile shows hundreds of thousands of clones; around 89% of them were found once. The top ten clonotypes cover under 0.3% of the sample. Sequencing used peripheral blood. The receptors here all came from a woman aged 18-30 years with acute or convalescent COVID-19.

CDR3 sequence reads: CASVQGSGSYNSPLHF. The CDR3 DNA follows: TGTGCCAGCGTTCAGGGCTCCGGGTCCTATAATTCACCCCTCCACTTT. This chain uses TRBV2 with TRBJ1-6; the D gene is possibly TRBD1 (5 bases). The CDR3 totals 16 residues. The V end was cut by 8 bases, the J end by 1 base, with 15 bases between. Germline V lookup: CDR1 SNHLY, CDR2 FYNNEI.

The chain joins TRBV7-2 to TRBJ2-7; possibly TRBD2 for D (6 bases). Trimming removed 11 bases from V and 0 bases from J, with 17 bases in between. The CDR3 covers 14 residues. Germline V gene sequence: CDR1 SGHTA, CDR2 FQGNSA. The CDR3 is CAVQGASDSYEQYF. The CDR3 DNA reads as TGTGCCGTACAAGGGGCTAGCGACTCCTACGAGCAGTACTTC.

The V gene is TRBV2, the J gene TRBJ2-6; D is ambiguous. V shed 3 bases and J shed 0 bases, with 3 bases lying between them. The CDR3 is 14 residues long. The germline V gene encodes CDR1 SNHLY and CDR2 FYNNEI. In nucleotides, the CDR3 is TGTGCCAGCAGTGATCGCTCTGGGGCCAACGTCCTGACTTTC. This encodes CASSDRSGANVLTF.

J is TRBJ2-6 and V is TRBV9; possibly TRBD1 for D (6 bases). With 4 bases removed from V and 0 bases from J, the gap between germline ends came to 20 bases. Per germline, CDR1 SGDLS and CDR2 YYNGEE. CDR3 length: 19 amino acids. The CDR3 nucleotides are TGTGCCAGCAGCCCCCCAACGGGACACTCCTACTCTGGGGCCAACGTCCTGACTTTC. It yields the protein CASSPPTGHSYSGANVLTF.

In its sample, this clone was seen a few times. The CDR3 bases are TGTGCCAGCAGCCTAAAGGGGGCCCGTAATGAAAAACTGTTTTTT. Amino acid sequence: CASSLKGARNEKLFF. The J gene is TRBJ1-4, the V gene TRBV7-9, with 7 bases fitting TRBD1. This CDR3 has 15 residues. Germline CDR1 is SEHNR and CDR2 is FQNEAQ (reference sequence). V shed 5 bases and J 4 bases; nucleotides not matched to a gene: 7.

The CDR3 region is CANRDSLNTEAFF. The CDR3 DNA reads TGTGCCAACCGGGACAGTTTGAACACTGAAGCTTTCTTT. V gene TRBV10-3 combines with J gene TRBJ1-1; 7 bases are shared with TRBD1. Germline V gives CDR1 ENHRY, CDR2 SYGVKD. The ends lost 10 bases at V and 0 bases at J; junction bases unmatched: 5. This CDR3 is 13 amino acids long.

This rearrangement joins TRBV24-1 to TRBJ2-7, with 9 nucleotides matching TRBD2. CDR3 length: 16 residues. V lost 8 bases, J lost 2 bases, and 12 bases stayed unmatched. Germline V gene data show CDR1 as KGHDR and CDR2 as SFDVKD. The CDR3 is CATIQTSGCEPYEQYF. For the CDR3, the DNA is TGTGCCACCATTCAAACTAGCGGGTGCGAACCCTACGAGCAGTACTTC.